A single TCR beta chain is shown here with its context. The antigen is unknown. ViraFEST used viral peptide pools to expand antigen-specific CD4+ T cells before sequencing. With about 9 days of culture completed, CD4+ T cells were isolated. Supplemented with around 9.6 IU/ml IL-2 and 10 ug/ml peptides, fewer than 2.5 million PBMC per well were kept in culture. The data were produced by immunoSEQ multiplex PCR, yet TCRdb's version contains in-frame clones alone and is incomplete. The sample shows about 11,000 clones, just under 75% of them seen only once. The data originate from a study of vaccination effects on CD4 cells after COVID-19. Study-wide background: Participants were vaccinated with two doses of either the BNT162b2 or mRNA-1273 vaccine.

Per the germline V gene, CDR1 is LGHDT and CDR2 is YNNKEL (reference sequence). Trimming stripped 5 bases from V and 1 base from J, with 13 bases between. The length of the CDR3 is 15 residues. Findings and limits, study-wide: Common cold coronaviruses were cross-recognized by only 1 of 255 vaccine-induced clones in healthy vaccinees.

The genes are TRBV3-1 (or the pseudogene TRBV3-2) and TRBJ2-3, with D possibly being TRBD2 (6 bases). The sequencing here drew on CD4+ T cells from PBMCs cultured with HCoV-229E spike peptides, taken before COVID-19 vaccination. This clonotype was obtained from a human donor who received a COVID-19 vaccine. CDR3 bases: TGTGCCAGCAGCTGGGACTCCCCTCGCACAGATACGCAGTATTTT. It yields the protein CASSWDSPRTDTQYF.